This TCR beta chain was sequenced during a study of beta chain features in type 1 diabetes. The sequenced template was cDNA made from the entire isolated RNA. Assay used: immunoSEQ multiplex PCR; TCRdb lists only in-frame clones, some missing. The sample gives hundreds of thousands of clones, 15% to 20% of which show up once; around 0.02% is in the top ten. This clone was counted between two and nine times. Other DNA sequences in the same sample also yield this CDR3. Germline CDR1 and CDR2: KGHSH and LQKENI. The V segment lost 1 base and the J segment 3 bases; nucleotides outside the gene matches: 4. This CDR3 region has 15 residues.

This TCR was recovered from a woman between 18 and 29 years old in good health. This sequence joins TRBV18 and TRBJ2-3; 7 bases agree with TRBD2. Sequences were obtained from naive CD4+ T cells from blood. The CDR3 DNA reads TGTGCCAGCTCACCACTAGCGGGTTCGACAGATACGCAGTATTTT. Translated: CASSPLAGSTDTQYF.